This T cell receptor beta chain was documented in a study of blood T cell repertoires in COVID-19 (dated by TCRdb to the early 2020s). Notes on the research overall: Samples from collaborators originated in the United States, Italy and Spain and spanned both the acute and convalescent phases of COVID-19. Subjects who had been exposed to COVID-19, were actively infected with it, or had recovered from it provided the deeply sampled blood TCRbeta repertoires that made up the dataset. The repertoires were made available in a free public database intended to serve as a resource for research on the immune response to SARS-CoV-2. The material from the prospective study consisted of cDNA or gDNA derived from T cells, B-cell-depleted T cells, or PBMCs. HLA class I and class II types, where available, came from metadata supplied by the sample provider rather than from assay-based typing. Samples came from the ongoing ImmuneRACE study (first 160 participants) plus 1,254 subjects from 6 global collaborators. Nearly every sample came with metadata listing a de-identified subject ID, COVID-19 status, age in years and sex.

The collaborating institutions used their own protocols to collect whole blood in K2EDTA tubes. Collaborator samples were shipped for TCRbeta analysis as frozen whole blood, isolated PBMCs, or DNA extracted from either sample type. For this chain, trimming is 2 bases at the V end and 6 bases at the J end, and the number of junction bases without a gene match is 4. The CDR3 starts with the cysteine, ends with the phenylalanine, and has 14 residues. Kept here is only the CDR3 DNA, which spans 42 bases and is read in frame from base 1. The germline V gene specifies MDHEN as CDR1 and SYDVKM as CDR2. The research as a whole found: The amount of clinical and demographic metadata varied by source and participant and was provided uncurated.

On this clone itself: Its antigen has not been determined. No per-base quality is available; no much larger clone lies one base away.

TCRbeta CDR3 regions were amplified from genomic DNA by means of the immunoSEQ Assay, a bias-controlled multiplex PCR. As for the original processing: Nucleated cell counts per sample were estimated from amplification of reference gene primers within the assay. Sequence reads were collapsed and filtered to measure the absolute abundance of every unique TCRbeta CDR3 rearrangement. For each sample, productive Simpson clonality was calculated by taking the square root of Simpson's diversity index across productive rearrangements. TCRdb stores this immuneACCESS table with in-frame sequences only. Part of the clones is absent; in the studies checked, under half of the shortfall reflects unresolved V genes, and no reason is known for the rest. The DNA gave D and trimming, while V, J and clone size come from that table. The sample records roughly 140,000 clones, around 87% of which are singletons. Approximately 3% of the sample lies in the top ten.

The receptor's source is a woman aged 55 to 70 with active COVID-19. The V gene is TRBV28 and the J gene is TRBJ1-5; 7 of the junction bases match TRBD1. The sequencing input was peripheral blood. The nucleotide sequence reads as follows: TGTGCCAGCAGTTTAACTAAGGGGGCTCAGCCCCAGCATTTT. This sequence encodes CASSLTKGAQPQHF. Full variable domain (CDR3 extended with the reference TRBV28 and TRBJ1-5 proteins): DVKVTQSSRYLVKRTGEKVFLECVQDMDHENMFWYRQDPGLGLRLIYFSYDVKMKEKGDIPEGYSVSREKKERFSLILESASTNQTSMYLCASSLTKGAQPQHFGDGTRLSIL.